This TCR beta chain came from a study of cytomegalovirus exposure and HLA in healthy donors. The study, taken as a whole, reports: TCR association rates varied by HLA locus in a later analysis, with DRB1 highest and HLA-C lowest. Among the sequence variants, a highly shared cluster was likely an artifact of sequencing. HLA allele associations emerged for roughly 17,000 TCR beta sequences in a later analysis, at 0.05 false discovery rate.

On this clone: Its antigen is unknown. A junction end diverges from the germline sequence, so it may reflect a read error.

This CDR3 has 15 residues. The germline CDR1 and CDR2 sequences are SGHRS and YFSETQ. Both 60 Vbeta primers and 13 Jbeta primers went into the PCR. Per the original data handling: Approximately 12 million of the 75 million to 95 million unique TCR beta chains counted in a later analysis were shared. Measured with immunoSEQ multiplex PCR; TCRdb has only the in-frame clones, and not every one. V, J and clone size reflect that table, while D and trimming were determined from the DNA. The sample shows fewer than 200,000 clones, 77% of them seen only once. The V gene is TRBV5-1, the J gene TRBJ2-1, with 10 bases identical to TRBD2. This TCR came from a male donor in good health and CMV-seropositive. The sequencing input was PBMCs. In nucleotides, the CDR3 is TGCACCAGCAGCTTGAGCGGGGGGGCCTACAATGAGCAGTTCTTC. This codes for CTSSLSGGAYNEQFF.